Listed below are T cell receptor beta chains from one sample, sequenced in a study of T cells after yellow fever vaccination. Using its own MiXCR run on the 5' RACE reads, TCRdb lists one record per CDR3 protein. The table lists 310,000 or so distinct CDR3 sequences, approximately 3.9% of them singletons. The sequences come from PBMCs, collected on the day of the yellow fever booster vaccination. Receptor source: a man between 18 and 29 years old who received the YFV17D yellow fever vaccine. CDR3s leave out the opening cysteine and the closing phenylalanine or tryptophan.

TRBJ2-5,TRBV11-1,ASSQDSETQY
TRBJ1-2,TRBV30,AWSAGGYGYT
TRBJ2-2,TRBV19,ASTHPRRGTGELF
TRBJ2-1,TRBV11-2,ASSLFGGPYNEQF
TRBJ2-5,TRBV6-2/TRBV6-3,ASSSFETQY
TRBJ1-3,TRBV4-3,ASSQGPGQGLFSGNTIY
TRBJ1-5,TRBV4-1,ASSQDPGQGTNQPQH
TRBJ1-6,TRBV15,ATSRPWTGGNSPLH
TRBJ2-6,TRBV18,ASSPMVFSGANVLT
TRBJ2-5,TRBV28,ASRETATTGDETQY
TRBJ1-1,TRBV7-2,ASSLVVIPEAF
TRBJ2-5,TRBV24-1,ATSDWTSGGLDQETQY
TRBJ2-7,TRBV5-1,ASSLQSSAVLGTYEQY
TRBJ2-5,TRBV9,ASSVTSGNQETQY
TRBJ2-6,TRBV30,AWAGQGTSGANVLT
TRBJ2-7,TRBV5-1,ASSLGRGNEQY
TRBJ2-7,TRBV5-1,ASSLGLAGNYEQY
TRBJ1-6,TRBV4-3,ASSQDRGRNSPLH
TRBJ2-6,TRBV5-6,AGTEGPQDSGANVLT
TRBJ1-1,TRBV20-1,SATGQGEEAF
TRBJ2-1,TRBV9,ASSEKSSYNEQF
TRBJ2-3,TRBV24-1,ATSETPGQGSTDTQY
TRBJ2-5,TRBV9,ASSVGVGGGPQETQY
TRBJ2-1,TRBV10-2,ASSGTSDVEF
TRBJ1-2,TRBV10-3,AISESRGGYT
TRBJ2-7,TRBV5-1,ASSYAGVGTEQY
TRBJ2-3,TRBV13,ASSSPTSATDTQY
TRBJ1-2,TRBV10-3,AISDEENYGYT
TRBJ2-1,TRBV7-3,ASSYRTSGGPLGEQF
TRBJ2-3,TRBV29-1,SVDFADSTDTQY
TRBJ1-2,TRBV20-1,SYRGGDGYT
TRBJ1-2,TRBV9,ASSPSPGANYGYT
TRBJ2-3,TRBV5-4,ASSLRTQGRFAQY
TRBJ1-5,TRBV19,ASIMGGGSNQPQH
TRBJ2-1,TRBV29-1,SVLVGGEF
TRBJ2-7,TRBV7-2,ASSPPGREQY
TRBJ2-1,TRBV7-9,ASSSQPNEQF
TRBJ2-3,TRBV11-2,ASSFGGAIDTQY
TRBJ2-3,TRBV20-1,SANNNALAGEGDTQY